This TCR beta chain was sequenced for a study of glioma-infiltrating T cells. With respect to this clonotype: A read error is possible here, since a much larger clone lies one base away.

TCR alpha and beta CDR3 regions were amplified from RNA using iRepertoire nested multiplex PCR. TCRdb analysed the multiplex PCR reads with MiXCR anew, one entry per CDR3 protein. The profile shows around 100,000 distinct CDR3 sequences, about 28% of them singletons. The CDR3 spans 15 residues. CDR1 is LGHDT and CDR2 is YNNKEL in the germline V gene (reference sequence). Sequenced: glioma tissue, nonneoplastic brain tissue, or PBMCs (not recorded which). The chain joins TRBV3-1 to TRBJ2-1; D possibly corresponds to TRBD2 (5 bases). The sequence was obtained from a human donor with low-grade glioma or glioblastoma, undergoing nonglioma brain surgery, or in good health (not recorded which). The CDR3 reads CASSLELDRYNEHFF. In DNA form, the CDR3 reads TGTGCCAGCAGCCTAGAACTAGATCGATACAATGAGCATTTCTTC.